One and the same sample provided the 14 T cell receptor beta chains below, sequenced in a study of blood T cell repertoires in COVID-19 (dated by TCRdb to about 2020). Library preparation used the immunoSEQ multiplex PCR assay. The source is immuneACCESS, and TCRdb retained only in-frame sequences with V and J called. Part of the clones is not carried over; for the studies checked, unresolved V genes explain less than half of this, and the remainder is unexplained. The sample table records under 65,000 clones; 80% to 90% of these occur just once. 6% to 6.5% of the sample is in the top ten clones. Input material: peripheral blood. The source of these receptors is a woman aged 55-70 years with COVID-19, enrolled during active disease.

The count of this clone is one. The gene calls are TRBV19 and TRBJ1-4; D is ambiguous. The CDR3 extends over 14 amino acids. Trimming removed 3 bases at V and 5 bases at J, with 10 bases between. From germline, CDR1 is LNHDA and CDR2 SQIVND (reference sequence). The CDR3 is CASSILGRNEKLFF. CDR3 coding DNA: TGTGCCAGTAGTATTCTGGGGAGGAATGAAAAACTGTTTTTT.

This rearrangement joins TRBV3-1 (or the pseudogene TRBV3-2) to TRBJ2-7, with TRBD1 matching 10 bases. CDR3 size: 13 residues. The germline CDR1 and CDR2 sequences are LGHDT and YNNKEL (reference sequence). The V gene end was trimmed by 0 bases and the J gene end by 11 bases; junction bases not matched to a gene: 4. CDR3 residues: CASSQDRGTGEYF. The CDR3 DNA reads TGTGCCAGCAGCCAAGACCGCGGGACAGGGGAGTACTTC.

J is TRBJ2-2 and V is TRBV28; D is possibly TRBD2 (6 bases). The CDR3 loop spans 15 amino acids. CDR1 and CDR2 (germline): MDHEN, SYDVKM. V gave up 5 bases and J gave up 1 base, with 11 bases separating them. CDR3 protein: CASSLLGLNTGELFF. CDR3 nucleotides: TGTGCCAGCAGTCTTTTGGGACTGAACACCGGGGAGCTGTTTTTT.

The chain couples TRBV11-2 to TRBJ2-7; 8 bases are a match to TRBD1. The CDR3 length is 15 residues. The ends lost 1 base at V and 4 bases at J; junction bases unmatched: 6. CDR1 and CDR2 from the germline V gene are SGHAT and FQNNGV. The CDR3 is CASSLVDRVAYEQYF. The CDR3 DNA reads TGTGCCAGCAGCTTAGTGGACAGGGTAGCGTACGAGCAGTACTTC.

In its sample, this clone was seen once. The V and J genes are TRBV19 and TRBJ1-6; TRBD1 matches at 7 bases. CDR3 size: 14 residues. The trim removed 9 bases at V and 7 bases at J, leaving 9 bases unmatched. Per the germline V gene, CDR1 is LNHDA and CDR2 is SQIVND (reference sequence). The DNA of the CDR3 is TGTGCCAGCAAACCGGGACAGCCCAATTCACCCCTCCACTTT. Protein sequence: CASKPGQPNSPLHF.

The J gene is TRBJ1-1, the V gene TRBV5-1, with 7 bases aligning to TRBD1. The germline V gene has CDR1 SGHRS and CDR2 YFSETQ. The V gene end was trimmed by 3 bases and the J gene end by 2 bases; junction bases not matched to a gene: 4. The length of the CDR3 is 14 residues. The CDR3 DNA reads as TGCGCCAGCAGCTGGGGACAGACTAACACTGAAGCTTTCTTT. This translates into CASSWGQTNTEAFF.

This sequence joins TRBV28 and TRBJ2-1, with a weak D call TRBD2 (6 bases). The germline V gene encodes CDR1 MDHEN and CDR2 SYDVKM. CDR3 length: 13 amino acids. V was pared by 6 bases and J by 4 bases, with 10 bases between. The DNA for the CDR3 is TGTGCCAGCAGCGGTAGCGGATACAATGAGCAGTTCTTC. Translation gives CASSGSGYNEQFF.

The chain uses TRBV2 and TRBJ2-3; TRBD1 is a possible D gene (5 bases). V was trimmed by 6 bases and J by 1 base, leaving 11 bases between them. There are 14 residues in the CDR3. Germline loops: CDR1 SNHLY, CDR2 FYNNEI. CDR3 region: CASRAQGGTDTQYF. The CDR3 coding sequence is TGTGCCAGCAGAGCGCAGGGTGGCACAGATACGCAGTATTTT.

The chain combines TRBV9 with TRBJ2-1; 9 nucleotides agree with TRBD1. In germline, CDR1 is SGDLS, CDR2 YYNGEE. The CDR3 runs 15 residues. Trimming took 3 bases from V and 4 from J; bases not matched to a gene: 5. The CDR3 sequence is CASSGGTGTYNEQFF. Written as DNA, the CDR3 is TGTGCCAGCAGCGGAGGGACAGGGACTTACAATGAGCAGTTCTTC. Using reference TRBV9 and TRBJ2-1 for the parts outside the CDR3, the full variable domain is DSGVTQTPKHLITATGQRVTLRCSPRSGDLSVYWYQQSLDQGLQFLIQYYNGEERAKGNILERFSAQQFPDLHSELNLSSLELGDSALYFCASSGGTGTYNEQFFGPGTRLTVL.

V and J are TRBV6-5 and TRBJ1-1, with a possible D match to TRBD1 (5 bases). The germline gives CDR1 MNHEY, CDR2 SVGAGI. The CDR3 totals 14 residues. The germline V and J ends were trimmed by 7 bases and 1 base, with 13 bases remaining between them. The CDR3 loop reads CASTDGGTNTEAFF. The CDR3 bases are TGTGCCAGCACAGATGGGGGGACGAACACTGAAGCTTTCTTT.

This rearrangement joins TRBV27 to TRBJ1-1; D call uncertain. The CDR3 length is 13 residues. Germline loops: CDR1 MNHEY, CDR2 SMNVEV (reference sequence). V was cut by 1 base and J by 10 bases, with 13 bases left in between. The DNA for the CDR3 is TGTGCCAGCAGTTTATTGCAATCCGAGGGAGCTTTCTTT. This codes for CASSLLQSEGAFF.

This clone came up a few times. The CDR3 coding sequence is TGTGCCAGCAGTCTAGGGACAGGGGGATCCTACAATGAGCAGTTCTTC. Protein sequence: CASSLGTGGSYNEQFF. This chain connects TRBV2 to TRBJ2-1, with TRBD1 identical over 11 bases. The trim removed 5 bases at V and 1 base at J, leaving 4 bases unmatched. This CDR3 contains 16 residues. The V gene's germline CDR1 is SNHLY and CDR2 FYNNEI. Full variable domain (outside the CDR3, taken from reference TRBV2 and TRBJ2-1): EPEVTQTPSHQVTQMGQEVILRCVPISNHLYFYWYRQILGQKVEFLVSFYNNEISEKSEIFDDQFSVERPDGSNFTLKIRSTKLEDSAMYFCASSLGTGGSYNEQFFGPGTRLTVL.

The chain joins TRBV13 to TRBJ2-1; perhaps TRBD2 as D (5 bases). This CDR3 is built from 14 residues. Per the germline V gene, CDR1 is PRHDT and CDR2 is FYEKMQ (reference sequence). The V and J ends lost 2 bases and 7 bases respectively, with 12 bases between them. CDR3 sequence reads: CASSLYSSANEQFF. Here the CDR3 DNA reads TGTGCCAGCAGCTTATATAGTAGCGCAAATGAGCAGTTCTTC.

The gene calls are TRBV7-3 and TRBJ2-1; possibly TRBD1 for D (5 bases). The V end was cut by 5 bases, the J end by 0 bases, with 8 bases between. This CDR3 has 14 amino acids. Germline V gene data show CDR1 as SGHTA and CDR2 as FQGTGA. The CDR3 DNA is TGTGCCAGCAGCGAGACAGCCTCCTACAATGAGCAGTTCTTC. Translation: CASSETASYNEQFF. Supplemented by reference TRBV7-3 and TRBJ2-1, the full variable domain reads GAGVSQTPSNKVTEKGKYVELRCDPISGHTALYWYRQSLGQGPEFLIYFQGTGAADDSGLPNDRFFAVRPEGSVSTLKIQRTERGDSAVYLCASSETASYNEQFFGPGTRLTVL.